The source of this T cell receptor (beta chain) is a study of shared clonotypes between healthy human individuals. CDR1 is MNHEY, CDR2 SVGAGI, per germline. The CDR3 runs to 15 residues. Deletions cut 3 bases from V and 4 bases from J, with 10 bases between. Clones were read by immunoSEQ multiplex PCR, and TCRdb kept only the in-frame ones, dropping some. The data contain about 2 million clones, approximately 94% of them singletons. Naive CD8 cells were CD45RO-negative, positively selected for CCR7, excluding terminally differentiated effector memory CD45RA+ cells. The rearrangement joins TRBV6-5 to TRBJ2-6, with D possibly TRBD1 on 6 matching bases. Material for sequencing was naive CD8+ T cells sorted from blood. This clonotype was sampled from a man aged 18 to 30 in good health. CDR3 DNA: TGTGCCAGCAGTTATCAGGGGTCGGGGGCCAACGTCCTGACTTTC. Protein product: CASSYQGSGANVLTF.